The present T cell receptor beta chain was sequenced within a study of shared clonotypes between healthy human individuals. Authors' analysis steps: Owing to the provision of junction-only sequences devoid of quality scores by immunoSEQ, filtering differed. Measured with immunoSEQ multiplex PCR; TCRdb has only the in-frame clones, and not every one. That table is the source of V, J and clone size, and D and trimming were worked out from the DNA. The repertoire has about 2.3 million clones, roughly 92% of them found once; the top ten carry 0.37%. The V gene lost 3 bases and the J gene lost 4 bases, with 9 bases spanning the gap. The CDR3 extends over 14 amino acids. CDR1 LNHDA and CDR2 SQIVND come from the germline V gene (reference sequence). This clone showed up just once.

The rearrangement joins TRBV19 to TRBJ2-2; D gene ambiguous. The sequence came from a man between 18 and 35 years old in good health. Some clones in this sample may be carry-over from other donors' samples. Sequenced: naive CD4+ T cells from PBMCs. Indicated subset: CD45RA+ positively selected. The CDR3 sequence is CASSIKQSTGELFF. Written as DNA, the CDR3 is TGTGCCAGTAGTATCAAGCAGAGCACCGGGGAGCTGTTTTTT.